This T cell receptor (beta chain) was sequenced during a study of radiotherapy plus CTLA-4 blockade in lung cancer. The assay was immunoSEQ multiplex PCR, and TCRdb's table has in-frame clones only and misses some. The sample lists about 77,000 clones; 70% to 85% were seen once. This CDR3 is built from 13 residues. Germline CDR1 reads LGHNA; CDR2 reads YSLEER. The V gene lost 4 bases and the J gene lost 6 bases, with 13 bases spanning the gap. The sequence was collected from a human donor with non-small cell lung cancer whose response to radiotherapy plus ipilimumab could not be evaluated. Material: peripheral blood, obtained from a patient treated with radiotherapy plus ipilimumab. The rearrangement links TRBV4-3 to TRBJ2-7; no clear D. As DNA, the CDR3 is TGCGCCAGCAGCCGAGAAACCGGTTCCGAGCAGTACTTC. Translated: CASSRETGSEQYF.